The subject of this entry is one T cell receptor beta chain. Repertoires were generated with immunoSEQ multiplex PCR, while TCRdb's copy carries only in-frame clones and drops some. The sample contains about 79,000 clones, roughly 93% of which appear only once. From germline, CDR1 is LNHDA and CDR2 SQIVND (reference sequence). V was trimmed by 3 bases and J by 4 bases, leaving 10 bases between them. The CDR3 length is 15 residues. The sample belongs to a study of control samples from healthy donors and cancer patients. The chain joins TRBV19 to TRBJ2-6; D remains unclear. This TCR derives from a woman in her thirties or forties with lung cancer. Sequences were obtained from PBMCs. CDR3 bases: TGTGCCAGTAGTATTGGTACAGCCGGGGCCAACGTCCTGACTTTC. Translation: CASSIGTAGANVLTF.